This T cell receptor beta chain was profiled in a study of identifying expanded T cells in peripheral blood. The J segment lost 6 bases and the V segment lost 3 bases, leaving 7 bases of the junction unmatched. This CDR3 comprises 14 residues. Looked up from germline, CDR1 is KGHSH and CDR2 is LQKENI. Healthy donors had no documented immune events, such as infections, while sampled. This table comes from immunoSEQ multiplex PCR, and its TCRdb copy is limited to in-frame clones, with some not included. The sample records 85,000 to 120,000 clones, 88% being singletons. This receptor was taken from a person aged 18 to 70 in good health. The chain is built from TRBV18 and TRBJ1-2, with 7 positions matching TRBD1. The sequenced sample consisted of blood. In nucleotides, the CDR3 is TGTGCCAGCTCACCGCGGCAGGGGGAGGATGGCTACACCTTC. This codes for CASSPRQGEDGYTF.